The 27 T cell receptor beta chains in this list originate from one sample, sequenced in a study of T cells in Graves' hyperthyroidism and ophthalmopathy (dated by TCRdb to the late 2010s). Receptor libraries were prepared by multiplex PCR. Sequencing took place on an Illumina HiSeq 2000. Amplification of TCR beta CDR3 regions was carried out from RNA transcripts. The TCR CDR3 was subjected to a first round of RT-PCR using the HTBI primer set and the Qiagen OneStep RT-PCR kit. The public reads were reprocessed in TCRdb via fastp at Q25 and MiXCR, keeping in-frame beta chains. Here each entry gathers all rows of one CDR3 protein and keeps the most common genes and DNA. This sample comprises some 250,000 distinct CDR3 sequences, roughly 15% of them detected only once. In total, the top ten clones hold 10% to 15% of the sample. Sequences were obtained from blood. The receptors come from a woman aged 40 to 49 with Graves' hyperthyroidism that later progressed to Graves' ophthalmopathy.

This clonotype has more than one count but fewer than ten. The chain carries TRBV14 and TRBJ1-1; no definite D call. Germline CDR1 reads SGHDN; CDR2 reads FVKESK. This CDR3 comprises 15 residues. Trimming shortened V by 0 bases and J by 1 base, and 9 bases separated the two germline ends. The CDR3 protein is CASSQDLSANTEAFF. The CDR3 nucleotides read TGTGCCAGCAGCCAAGATTTGTCGGCGAACACTGAAGCTTTCTTT.

The rearrangement links TRBV6-5 to TRBJ2-3; D gene unclear. Trimming took 7 bases from V and 1 from J, leaving 12 bases between them. The CDR3 covers 14 residues. CDR1 is MNHEY, CDR2 SVGAGI, per germline. The CDR3, as DNA: TGTGCCAGCATTTCCCTAGGAGGCACAGATACGCAGTATTTT. Translated, it gives CASISLGGTDTQYF.

Ten or more counts support this clonotype. The J gene is TRBJ2-2, the V gene TRBV7-3, with D perhaps matching TRBD1 (6 bases). Germline CDR1 reads SGHTA; CDR2 reads FQGTGA. V shed 5 bases and J shed 0 bases, with 13 bases lying between them. The CDR3 runs to 16 residues. The chain's CDR3 is CASSKTDSPNTGELFF. The CDR3 nucleotides are TGTGCCAGCAGCAAGACGGACAGCCCGAACACCGGGGAGCTGTTTTTT.

The table lists this clonotype with a few counts. The V call is TRBV20-1, the J call TRBJ2-5, with 8 positions matching TRBD1. CDR1 is DFQATT and CDR2 is SNEGSKA in the germline V gene (reference sequence). CDR3 size: 13 residues. The V and J ends lost 6 bases and 1 base, in that order; junction bases with no gene match: 4. The CDR3 DNA reads TGCAGTGCCCGACAGGGGATCCAAGAGACCCAGTACTTC. It codes for CSARQGIQETQYF.

This clonotype was detected ten times or more. The chain links TRBV30 to TRBJ2-3; 11 bases are shared with TRBD2. Germline-derived CDR1 and CDR2 are GTSNPN and SVGIG (reference sequence). This CDR3 is 14 amino acids long. V gave up 7 bases and J gave up 2 bases; unmatched junction bases: 5. The CDR3: CASLLAGVTDTQYF. CDR3 bases: TGTGCCTCCTTACTAGCGGGAGTCACAGATACGCAGTATTTT. The entire variable domain, with the rest obtained from reference TRBV30 and TRBJ2-3, is as follows: SQTIHQWPATLVQPVGSPLSLECTVEGTSNPNLYWYRQAAGRGLQLLFYSVGIGQISSEVPQNLSASRPQDRQFILSSKKLLLSDSGFYLCASLLAGVTDTQYFGPGTRLTVL.

The chain has TRBV7-3 and TRBJ2-2; 7 bases are shared with TRBD2. Trimming cost V 1 base and J 5 bases; bases outside gene matches: 1. Germline V CDR1 and CDR2: SGHTA, FQGTGA. CDR3 size: 14 residues. Here the CDR3 reads CASSLSSGTGELFF. The CDR3 nucleotides read TGTGCCAGCAGCTTAAGTAGCGGGACCGGGGAGCTGTTTTTT.

This rearrangement joins TRBV28 to TRBJ2-1; D not certain. There are 17 residues in the CDR3. The V and J ends lost 7 bases and 3 bases respectively, with 22 bases between them. Germline CDR1 MDHEN, CDR2 SYDVKM. The CDR3 DNA follows: TGTGCCAGCACCACTCCTAAAGGCGGAACCTTCTACAATGAGCAGTTCTTC. It is translated as CASTTPKGGTFYNEQFF.

This clonotype was observed at least ten times. The chain has TRBV10-1 and TRBJ2-1, with TRBD1 matching over 11 bases. CDR1 is WNHNN and CDR2 is SYGVQD in the germline V gene (reference sequence). The length of the CDR3 is 15 residues. The junction had 8 bases not matched to a gene; V was cut back by 4 bases and J by 9 bases. CDR3 nucleotides: TGCGCCAGCAGTGCGGTTTGGGACAGGGGGGGTGAGCAGTTCTTC. Amino acids: CASSAVWDRGGEQFF.

This clonotype was recorded many times. The chain links TRBV28 to TRBJ1-1, with a possible D match to TRBD1 (5 bases). Trimming removed 2 bases from V and 3 bases from J, with 7 bases in between. The germline V gene encodes CDR1 MDHEN and CDR2 SYDVKM. This CDR3 comprises 13 residues. The DNA of the CDR3 is TGTGCCAGCAGTTTACGGGGCTACACTGAAGCTTTCTTT. Translating it yields CASSLRGYTEAFF.

This clonotype was seen repeatedly, ten times or more. The chain links TRBV7-3 to TRBJ2-5, with D maybe TRBD2 (5 bases). Trimming shortened V by 2 bases and J by 5 bases, and 9 bases separated the two germline ends. The germline V gene has CDR1 SGHTA and CDR2 FQGTGA. CDR3 length equals 13 residues. The CDR3 nucleotides read TGTGCCAGCAGCTTATCGGGGATGGAGACCCAGTACTTC. Translated, it gives CASSLSGMETQYF.

There are a few counts of this clonotype. This chain links TRBV6-1 with TRBJ1-5; D may be TRBD1 (6 bases). Trimming cost V 7 bases and J 3 bases, with 13 bases left between them. From germline, CDR1 is MNHNS and CDR2 SASEGT. This CDR3 spans 14 amino acids. The CDR3 reads CASTLGGYNQPQHF. For the CDR3, the DNA is TGTGCCAGCACCCTAGGGGGGTACAATCAGCCCCAGCATTTT.

The chain carries TRBV6-1 and TRBJ2-2, with 11 bases lining up with TRBD2. Germline CDR1 reads MNHNS; CDR2 reads SASEGT. V was pared by 2 bases and J by 5 bases, with 19 bases of the junction left unmatched. This CDR3 comprises 21 residues. DNA of the CDR3: TGTGCCAGCAGTGAACCGGACCTAGGCCTAGCGGGAGGCCTGGGGACCGGGGAGCTGTTTTTT. Protein: CASSEPDLGLAGGLGTGELFF.

This chain connects TRBV30 to TRBJ1-5; D remains ambiguous. CDR1 is GTSNPN, CDR2 SVGIG, per germline (reference sequence). V dropped 1 base and J dropped 9 bases, with 13 bases sitting between them. The CDR3 consists of 13 residues. The CDR3 spells CAWSATEKVPQHF. DNA for the CDR3: TGTGCCTGGAGTGCGACGGAAAAGGTGCCCCAGCATTTT. Complete variable domain (other parts from reference TRBV30 and TRBJ1-5): SQTIHQWPATLVQPVGSPLSLECTVEGTSNPNLYWYRQAAGRGLQLLFYSVGIGQISSEVPQNLSASRPQDRQFILSSKKLLLSDSGFYLCAWSATEKVPQHFGDGTRLSIL.

This clonotype was seen many times. The chain has TRBV20-1 and TRBJ2-2, with TRBD2 matching over 10 bases. The CDR3 is made up of 15 amino acids. V was pared by 1 base and J by 3 bases, with 2 bases of the junction left unmatched. Germline lookup yields CDR1 DFQATT and CDR2 SNEGSKA (reference sequence). The chain's CDR3 is CSARGTSGDTGELFF. CDR3 DNA: TGCAGTGCTAGAGGGACTAGCGGAGACACCGGGGAGCTGTTTTTT.

This clonotype was observed a handful of times. The chain carries TRBV6-5 and TRBJ1-5; D is unresolved. This CDR3 is 13 amino acids long. The V and J ends lost 0 bases and 7 bases respectively, with 7 bases between them. CDR1 is MNHEY, CDR2 SVGAGI, per germline. The CDR3: CASSYSEGQPQHF. The DNA of the CDR3 is TGTGCCAGCAGTTACTCTGAAGGCCAGCCCCAGCATTTT.

In its sample, this clonotype was seen many times. The chain carries TRBV27 and TRBJ1-2; D is perhaps TRBD1 (6 bases). Per germline, CDR1 MNHEY and CDR2 SMNVEV (reference sequence). V was trimmed by 6 bases and J by 4 bases, leaving 18 bases between them. CDR3 size: 15 residues. In DNA, the CDR3 is TGTGCCAGCAGCATAGTCCCTGGGGGGCTCTATGGCTACACCTTC. Its protein is CASSIVPGGLYGYTF.

Notes on this clonotype: A much larger clone differs from this one at a single base, so this may be a read error. The chain uses TRBV9 and TRBJ2-1; no clear D. Per germline, CDR1 SGDLS and CDR2 YYNGEE. CDR3 length: 15 amino acids. The CDR3 protein is CASSVVSSSYNEQIF. Written as DNA, the CDR3 is TGTGCCAGCAGCGTAGTAAGTTCCTCCTACAATGAGCAGATCTTC. The full variable domain, with the rest looked up from reference TRBV9 and TRBJ2-1, is DSGVTQTPKHLITATGQRVTLRCSPRSGDLSVYWYQQSLDQGLQFLIQYYNGEERAKGNILERFSAQQFPDLHSELNLSSLELGDSALYFCASSVVSSSYNEQIFGPGTRLTVL.

The chain is built from TRBV18 and TRBJ1-4, with D hard to call. Trimming removed 2 bases from V and 2 bases from J, with 12 bases in between. The germline gives CDR1 KGHSH, CDR2 LQKENI. The CDR3 runs to 16 residues. The CDR3 is CASSPSTGVTNEKLFF. In DNA, the CDR3 is TGTGCCAGCTCACCATCAACCGGGGTCACTAATGAAAAACTGTTTTTT.

This clonotype came up a few times. The chain recombines TRBV5-4 with TRBJ2-7, with 11 bases aligning to TRBD1. The CDR3 runs 15 residues. Trimming at V came to 3 bases and at J to 2 bases, leaving 4 bases not matched to a gene. Germline CDR1 SGHNT, CDR2 YYREEE (reference sequence). CDR3 DNA sequence: TGTGCCAGCAGCTGGCGGGACAGGGGGACCTACGAGCAGTACTTC. It is translated as CASSWRDRGTYEQYF.

This clonotype was seen more than once but under ten times. The rearrangement links TRBV6-1 to TRBJ2-3; D is unclear. The length of the CDR3 is 14 residues. V lost 7 bases to trimming and J lost 0 bases, with 11 bases between them. Germline loops: CDR1 MNHNS, CDR2 SASEGT. CDR3 in amino acids: CASTPGRSTDTQYF. CDR3 DNA sequence: TGTGCCAGCACCCCCGGCAGGAGCACAGATACGCAGTATTTT.

This clonotype was counted ten times or more. DNA for the CDR3: TGTGCCAGCAGCTTAGCGCGAGACCGGAACACTGAAGCTTTCTTT. Translated, it gives CASSLARDRNTEAFF. This rearrangement joins TRBV7-9 to TRBJ1-1; D gene uncertain. This CDR3 is 15 amino acids long. The germline CDR1 and CDR2 sequences are SEHNR and FQNEAQ (reference sequence). Trimming took off 0 bases at V and 1 base at J, with 9 bases between the two ends.

At least ten counts were recorded for this clonotype. The chain recombines TRBV27 with TRBJ2-2, with 10 bases that match TRBD1. The CDR3 covers 14 residues. Germline V gene sequence: CDR1 MNHEY, CDR2 SMNVEV (reference sequence). J was trimmed by 5 bases and V by 5 bases; bases with no gene match: 2. The CDR3 coding sequence is TGTGCCAGCAGTCCGGGACAGGGGACCGGGGAGCTGTTTTTT. Translating it yields CASSPGQGTGELFF.

This clonotype came up a few times. The rearrangement uses TRBV6-6 and TRBJ2-3, with 14 bases that match TRBD2. Trimming removed 2 bases from V and 7 bases from J; junction bases left unmatched: 8. This CDR3 is built from 17 residues. Germline V gene lookup returns CDR1 MNHNY and CDR2 SVGAGI (reference sequence). Here the CDR3 reads CASSYKGTSGSKHTQYF. The CDR3 DNA follows: TGTGCCAGCAGTTACAAAGGGACTAGCGGGAGTAAACATACGCAGTATTTT.

This clonotype was recorded many times. V usage is TRBV5-1 and J usage is TRBJ2-4; 8 bases are shared with TRBD2. CDR3 length equals 14 residues. The germline V gene encodes CDR1 SGHRS and CDR2 YFSETQ. Trimming at V came to 2 bases and at J to 7 bases, leaving 5 bases not matched to a gene. In DNA form, the CDR3 reads TGCGCCAGCAGCTTAAGCGGGAGTACGAACATTCAGTACTTC. It yields the protein CASSLSGSTNIQYF.

Remarks on this clonotype: Being one base from a much bigger clone, this may be a read error. The chain uses TRBV6-6 and TRBJ1-3; 10 nucleotides match TRBD1. The CDR3 contains 17 residues. Germline CDR1 reads MNHNY; CDR2 reads SVGAGI (reference sequence). CDR3 in DNA: TGTGTCAGCAGTTACATTATGGGGACAGGGGCTGGAAACACCATATATTTT. Encoded protein: CVSSYIMGTGAGNTIYF.

This chain links TRBV9 with TRBJ2-1, with TRBD2 matching 14 bases. The CDR3 extends over 16 amino acids. Germline V gene lookup returns CDR1 SGDLS and CDR2 YYNGEE. Trimming took 4 bases from V and 6 from J; bases not matched to a gene: 6. For the CDR3, the DNA is TGTGCCAGCAGCCCCGGGACTAGCGGGAGTTTCAATGAGCAGTTCTTC. Its translation: CASSPGTSGSFNEQFF.

This clonotype was observed many times. The chain has TRBV7-6 and TRBJ2-2; D uncertain. This CDR3 contains 15 residues. V was cut by 0 bases and J by 4 bases, with 9 bases left in between. In germline, CDR1 is SGHVS, CDR2 FNYEAQ. The CDR3 coding sequence is TGTGCCAGCAGCTTAGCAGGGTCGGGCACCGGGGAGCTGTTTTTT. It codes for CASSLAGSGTGELFF.